This TCR beta chain was sequenced during a study of blood T cell repertoires in COVID-19. Study as a whole: Acute-phase and convalescent COVID-19 samples originated in the United States, Italy and Spain. Nucleic acid was either cDNA or gDNA, and it came from T cells, B-cell-depleted T cells, or PBMCs.

Per the germline V gene, CDR1 is LGHDT and CDR2 is YNNKEL (reference sequence). The germline V and J ends were trimmed by 6 bases and 4 bases, with 12 bases remaining between them. The CDR3 has 13 residues. Original processing notes: Reference gene primer amplification yielded estimated nucleated cell counts. Libraries were prepared by immunoSEQ multiplex PCR; TCRdb keeps only in-frame clonotypes and omits some of them. The V and J calls and clone size come from that table; D and trimming were worked out from the DNA. Counted here are a few hundred thousand clones, approximately 82% occurring once; the ten biggest clones make up 2% to 2.5%.

The sequenced sample consisted of peripheral blood. The gene calls are TRBV3-1 (or the pseudogene TRBV3-2) and TRBJ1-2; D possibly corresponds to TRBD1 (6 bases). The receptor's source is a man aged 35 to 55 who had recovered from COVID-19. The CDR3 protein is CASSHRDIYGYTF. Written as DNA, the CDR3 is TGTGCCAGCAGTCATCGGGACATCTATGGCTACACCTTC.